The TCR beta chain described here comes from a study of beta chain features in type 1 diabetes. Whole-study results and caveats: The influence of HLA type on TCRB rearrangement stayed undetermined.

Sorted populations all exceeded 95% purity. With regard to this clone: Its cognate antigen is unknown.

The germline V gene has CDR1 SGHAT and CDR2 FQNNGV. The CDR3 contains 15 residues. Trimming at V came to 5 bases and at J to 7 bases, leaving 9 bases not matched to a gene. Expressed TCRB transcripts were sequenced because the isolated RNA had all been reverse transcribed beforehand. Libraries were prepared by immunoSEQ multiplex PCR; TCRdb keeps only in-frame clonotypes and omits some of them. Of roughly 150,000 clones listed, less than 9.5% are singletons. The sequencing input was central memory CD4+ T cells from blood. This chain links TRBV11-2 with TRBJ2-1; 9 bases map to TRBD2. This receptor was taken from a woman aged 18-29 years in good health. For the CDR3, the DNA is TGTGCCAGCAGCATCTTAGCGGGAGCGATAAATGAGCAGTTCTTC. It translates to CASSILAGAINEQFF.